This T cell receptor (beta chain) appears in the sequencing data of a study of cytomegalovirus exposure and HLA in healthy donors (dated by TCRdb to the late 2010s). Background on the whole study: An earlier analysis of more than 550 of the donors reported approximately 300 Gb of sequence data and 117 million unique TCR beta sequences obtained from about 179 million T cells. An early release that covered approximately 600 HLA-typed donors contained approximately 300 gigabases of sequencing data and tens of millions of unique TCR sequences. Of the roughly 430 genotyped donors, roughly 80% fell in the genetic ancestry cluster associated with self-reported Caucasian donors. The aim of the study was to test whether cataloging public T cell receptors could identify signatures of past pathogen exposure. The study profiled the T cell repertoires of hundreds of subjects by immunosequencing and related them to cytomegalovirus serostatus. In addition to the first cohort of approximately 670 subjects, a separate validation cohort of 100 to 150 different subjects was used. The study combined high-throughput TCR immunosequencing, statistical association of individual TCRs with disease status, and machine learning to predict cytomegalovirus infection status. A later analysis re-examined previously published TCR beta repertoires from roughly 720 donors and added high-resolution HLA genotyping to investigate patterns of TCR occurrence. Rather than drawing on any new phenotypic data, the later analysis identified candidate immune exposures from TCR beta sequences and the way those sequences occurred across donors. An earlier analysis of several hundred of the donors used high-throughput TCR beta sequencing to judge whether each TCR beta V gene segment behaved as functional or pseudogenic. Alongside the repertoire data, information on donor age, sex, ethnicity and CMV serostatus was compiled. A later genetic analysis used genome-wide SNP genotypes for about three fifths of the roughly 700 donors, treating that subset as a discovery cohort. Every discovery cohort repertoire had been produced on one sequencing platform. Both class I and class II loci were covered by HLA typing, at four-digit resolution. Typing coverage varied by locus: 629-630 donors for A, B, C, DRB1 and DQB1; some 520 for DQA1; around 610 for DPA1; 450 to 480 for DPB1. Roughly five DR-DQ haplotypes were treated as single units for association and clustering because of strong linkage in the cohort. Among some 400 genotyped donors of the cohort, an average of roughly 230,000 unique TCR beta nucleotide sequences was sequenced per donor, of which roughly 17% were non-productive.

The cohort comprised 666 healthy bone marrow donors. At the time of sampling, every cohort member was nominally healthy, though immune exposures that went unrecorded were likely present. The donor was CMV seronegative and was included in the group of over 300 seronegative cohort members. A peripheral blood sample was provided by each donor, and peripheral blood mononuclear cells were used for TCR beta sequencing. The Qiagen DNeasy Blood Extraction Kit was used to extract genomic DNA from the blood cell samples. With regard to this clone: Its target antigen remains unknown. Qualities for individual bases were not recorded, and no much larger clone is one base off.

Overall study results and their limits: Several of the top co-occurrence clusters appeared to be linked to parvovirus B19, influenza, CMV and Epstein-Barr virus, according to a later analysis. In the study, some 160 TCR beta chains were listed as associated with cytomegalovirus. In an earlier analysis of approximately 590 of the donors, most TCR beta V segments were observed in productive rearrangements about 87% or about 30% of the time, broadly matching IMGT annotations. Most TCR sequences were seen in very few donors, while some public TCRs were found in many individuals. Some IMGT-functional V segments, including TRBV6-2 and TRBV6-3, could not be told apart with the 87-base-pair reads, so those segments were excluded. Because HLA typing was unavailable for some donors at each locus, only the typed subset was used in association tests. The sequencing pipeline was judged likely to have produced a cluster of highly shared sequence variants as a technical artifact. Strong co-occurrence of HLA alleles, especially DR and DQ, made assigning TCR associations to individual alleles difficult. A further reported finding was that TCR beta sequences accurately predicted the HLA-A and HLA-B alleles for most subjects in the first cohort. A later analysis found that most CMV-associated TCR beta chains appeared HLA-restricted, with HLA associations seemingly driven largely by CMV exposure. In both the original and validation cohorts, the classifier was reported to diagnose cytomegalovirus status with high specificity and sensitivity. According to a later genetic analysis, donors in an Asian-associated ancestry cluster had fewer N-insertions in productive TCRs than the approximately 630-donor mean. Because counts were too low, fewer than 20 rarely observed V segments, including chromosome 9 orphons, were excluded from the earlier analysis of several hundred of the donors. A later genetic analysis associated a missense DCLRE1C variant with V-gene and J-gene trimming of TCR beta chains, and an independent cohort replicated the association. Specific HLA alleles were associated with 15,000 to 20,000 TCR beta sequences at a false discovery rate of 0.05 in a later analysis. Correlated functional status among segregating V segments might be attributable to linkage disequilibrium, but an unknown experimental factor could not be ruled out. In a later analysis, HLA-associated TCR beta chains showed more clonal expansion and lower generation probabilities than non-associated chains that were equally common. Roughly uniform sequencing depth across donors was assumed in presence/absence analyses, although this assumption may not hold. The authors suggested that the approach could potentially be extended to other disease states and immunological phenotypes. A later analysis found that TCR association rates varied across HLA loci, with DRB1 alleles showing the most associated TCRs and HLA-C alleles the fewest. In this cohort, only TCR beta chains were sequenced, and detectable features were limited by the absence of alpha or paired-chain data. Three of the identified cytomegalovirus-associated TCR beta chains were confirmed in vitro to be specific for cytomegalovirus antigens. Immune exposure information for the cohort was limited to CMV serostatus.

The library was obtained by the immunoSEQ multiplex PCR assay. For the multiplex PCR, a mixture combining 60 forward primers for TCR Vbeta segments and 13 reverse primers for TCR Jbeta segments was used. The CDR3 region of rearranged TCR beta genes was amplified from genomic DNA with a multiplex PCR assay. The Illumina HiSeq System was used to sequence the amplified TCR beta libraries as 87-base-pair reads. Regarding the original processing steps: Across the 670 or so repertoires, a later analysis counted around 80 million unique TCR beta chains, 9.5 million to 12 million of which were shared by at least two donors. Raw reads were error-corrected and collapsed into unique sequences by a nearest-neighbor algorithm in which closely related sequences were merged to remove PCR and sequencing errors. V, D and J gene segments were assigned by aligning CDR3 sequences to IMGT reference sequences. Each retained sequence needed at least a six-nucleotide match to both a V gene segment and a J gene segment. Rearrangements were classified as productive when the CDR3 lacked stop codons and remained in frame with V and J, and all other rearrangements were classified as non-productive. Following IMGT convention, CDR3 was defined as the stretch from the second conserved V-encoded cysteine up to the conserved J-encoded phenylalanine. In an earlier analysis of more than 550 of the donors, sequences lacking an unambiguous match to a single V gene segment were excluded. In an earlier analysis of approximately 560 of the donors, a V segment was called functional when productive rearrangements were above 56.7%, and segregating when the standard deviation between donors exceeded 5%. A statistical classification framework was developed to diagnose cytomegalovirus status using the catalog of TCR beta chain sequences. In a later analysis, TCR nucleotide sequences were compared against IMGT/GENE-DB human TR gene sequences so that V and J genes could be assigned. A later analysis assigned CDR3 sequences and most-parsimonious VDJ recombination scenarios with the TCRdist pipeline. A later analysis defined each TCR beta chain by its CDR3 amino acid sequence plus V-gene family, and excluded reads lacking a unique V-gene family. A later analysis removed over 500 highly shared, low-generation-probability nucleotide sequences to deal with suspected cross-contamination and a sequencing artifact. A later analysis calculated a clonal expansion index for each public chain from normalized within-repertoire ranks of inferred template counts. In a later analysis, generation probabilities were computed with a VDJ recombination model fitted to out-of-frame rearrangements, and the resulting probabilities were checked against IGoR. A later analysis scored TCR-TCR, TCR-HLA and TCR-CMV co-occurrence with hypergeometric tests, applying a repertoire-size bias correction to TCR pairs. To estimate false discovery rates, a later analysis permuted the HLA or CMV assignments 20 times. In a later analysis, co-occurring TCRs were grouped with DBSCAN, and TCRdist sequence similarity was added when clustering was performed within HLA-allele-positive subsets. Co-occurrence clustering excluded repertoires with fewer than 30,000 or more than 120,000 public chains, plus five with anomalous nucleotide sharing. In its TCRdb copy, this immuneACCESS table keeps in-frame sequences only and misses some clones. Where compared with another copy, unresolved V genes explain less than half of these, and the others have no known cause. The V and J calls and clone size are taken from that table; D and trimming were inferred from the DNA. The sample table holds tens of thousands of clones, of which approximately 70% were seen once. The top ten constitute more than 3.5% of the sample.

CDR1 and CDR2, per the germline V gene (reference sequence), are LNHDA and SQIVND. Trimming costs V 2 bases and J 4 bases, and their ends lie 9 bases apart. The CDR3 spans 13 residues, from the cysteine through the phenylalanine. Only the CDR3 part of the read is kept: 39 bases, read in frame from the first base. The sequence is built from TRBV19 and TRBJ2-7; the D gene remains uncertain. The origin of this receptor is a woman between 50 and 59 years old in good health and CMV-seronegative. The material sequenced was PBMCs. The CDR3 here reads CASSIMAEYEQYF. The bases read TGTGCCAGTAGTATAATGGCGGAATACGAGCAGTACTTC. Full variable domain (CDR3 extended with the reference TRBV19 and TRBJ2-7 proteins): DGGITQSPKYLFRKEGQNVTLSCEQNLNHDAMYWYRQDPGQGLRLIYYSQIVNDFQKGDIAEGYSVSREKKESFPLTVTSAQKNPTAFYLCASSIMAEYEQYFGPGTRLTVT.